This TCR beta chain was identified during a study of blood T cells in healthy people across ages. As for the study in general: Capture by template switching was about one barcoded beta molecule per two T cells.

The second PCR ran roughly 7 to 12 cycles with a sample-barcoded 5' primer and J-beta primers. From each sample, at least 2.5 million paired-end reads containing CDR3 were obtained. TCRdb recomputed calls from the 5' RACE reads with MiXCR, one row per CDR3 protein. The table lists hundreds of thousands of distinct CDR3 sequences, 58% of them singletons. Trimming shortened V by 5 bases and J by 1 base, and 11 bases separated the two germline ends. The CDR3 is 15 amino acids. In germline, CDR1 is SGHTA, CDR2 FQGNSA. Donor samples were obtained from healthy Caucasian individuals from Russia, aged 6 to 90.

V gene TRBV7-2 combines with J gene TRBJ1-4, with a possible D match to TRBD1 (6 bases). The receptor's source is a young man in good health. Specimen: blood. The CDR3 DNA follows: TGTGCCAGCAGCACGGGGGGCGGAACTAATGAAAAACTGTTTTTT. It codes for CASSTGGGTNEKLFF.